This record concerns one TCR beta chain sequence. Its antigen is not known. Researchers sorted some 270,000 cells of each CD8+ T cell subset in triplicate. CDR3 length: 15 amino acids. Looked up from germline, CDR1 is MNHNY and CDR2 is SVGAGI (reference sequence). This sample is drawn from a study of CXCR3-negative and CXCR3-positive naive CD8 T cells. Study outcomes and limitations: Comparison of naive CXCR3-negative and CXCR3-positive cells revealed similar TRBV-TRBJ usage, while memory cells differed. Both of the naive subsets showed about the same high diversity, but memory CD8+ cells had much less.

The study made its TRB cDNA libraries by 5' RACE, adding UMI labels. TCRdb re-called the 5' RACE reads and catalogs CDR3 proteins one per entry, DNA excluded. This table holds more than 45,000 distinct CDR3 sequences. Sequencing was done on a sample of naive CXCR3- CD8+ T cells from blood. Described subset: CD45RO-CCR7+CD27+CD95- naive CD8+ T cells lacking CXCR3 (TNR3-). The sequence derives from a human donor in good health. Some clones in this sample may be carry-over from other donors' samples. The chain recombines TRBV6-6 with TRBJ2-7; TCRdb designates TRBD1, a call that cannot be tested without DNA. The CDR3 sequence is CASSRDGAMGYEQYF.